The 21 T cell receptor beta chains reported below all come from one sample, sequenced in a study of T cells in Graves' hyperthyroidism and ophthalmopathy (dated 2019 in TCRdb). The library was generated by multiplex PCR. Sequencing relied on an Illumina HiSeq 2000. The TCR beta CDR3 regions were amplified from the RNA transcripts. The first round of RT-PCR for the TCR CDR3 was performed with the HTBI primer set and the Qiagen OneStep RT-PCR kit. TCRdb handled the public reads itself, with Q25 trimming in fastp and clone calling in MiXCR, and kept productive beta chains. Each entry merges the rows of one CDR3 protein and shows their most common DNA and genes. The sample table lists around 360,000 distinct CDR3 sequences, roughly 15% of them with a count of one. The ten largest clones add up to under 25% of the sample. The specimen was blood. The receptors were sampled from a woman aged 55-70 years with Graves' ophthalmopathy.

This clonotype was counted many times. The V gene is TRBV11-2, the J gene TRBJ1-6, with D possibly TRBD1 on 5 matching bases. CDR1 and CDR2 from the germline V gene are SGHAT and FQNNGV. This CDR3 contains 16 residues. Trimming stripped 2 bases from V and 5 bases from J, with 13 bases between. The CDR3 bases are TGTGCCAGCAGCTTACGGGGGTACAGAGATAATTCACCCCTCCACTTT. Protein product: CASSLRGYRDNSPLHF.

This clonotype showed up many times. CDR3: CASSSGAGNTIYF. CDR3 DNA: TGTGCCAGCAGTTCAGGGGCCGGAAACACCATATATTTT. V and J are TRBV12-3 or TRBV12-4 and TRBJ1-3; D might be TRBD1 (6 bases). Between the trimmed V and J ends, which lost 4 bases and 4 bases, there was a span of 8 bases. The length of the CDR3 is 13 residues.

The chain uses TRBV6-2 or TRBV6-3 and TRBJ1-2, with D hard to call. This CDR3 has 13 residues. Per the germline V gene, CDR1 is MNHEY and CDR2 is SVGEGT. V lost 11 bases and J 0 bases, leaving 13 bases between the germline ends. CDR3 sequence (DNA): TGTGCCTCAAGCATGGGTTCTAACTATGGCTACACCTTC. Translated: CASSMGSNYGYTF.

This clonotype came up many times. CDR3 DNA: TGTGCCAGCAGTTCCCCCAGGGGAAGCTCCTACGAGCAGTACTTC. Amino acid sequence: CASSSPRGSSYEQYF. This chain links TRBV28 with TRBJ2-7; perhaps TRBD1 as D (6 bases). Germline loops: CDR1 MDHEN, CDR2 SYDVKM. V lost 4 bases and J 0 bases, leaving 13 bases between the germline ends. The CDR3 runs to 15 residues. The variable domain in full, with the rest retrieved from reference TRBV28 and TRBJ2-7, is DVKVTQSSRYLVKRTGEKVFLECVQDMDHENMFWYRQDPGLGLRLIYFSYDVKMKEKGDIPEGYSVSREKKERFSLILESASTNQTSMYLCASSSPRGSSYEQYFGPGTRLTVT.

At least ten counts were recorded for this clonotype. This sequence joins TRBV20-1 and TRBJ2-5; no clear D gene. Germline CDR1 reads DFQATT; CDR2 reads SNEGSKA (reference sequence). The germline V and J ends were trimmed by 2 bases and 2 bases, with 12 bases remaining between them. CDR3 length equals 14 residues. For the CDR3, the DNA is TGCAGTGCTAGACCCCCGATGGGACAAGAGACCCAGTACTTC. It codes for CSARPPMGQETQYF.

This clonotype appeared many times. The rearrangement joins TRBV3-1 to TRBJ2-1; TRBD2 aligns across 9 bases. V lost 0 bases to trimming and J lost 4 bases; unmatched junction nucleotides: 1. The CDR3 is made up of 15 amino acids. Germline V CDR1 and CDR2: LGHDT, YNNKEL (reference sequence). As DNA, the CDR3 is TGTGCCAGCAGCCAAGATCTAGCGGGATACAATGAGCAGTTCTTC. It encodes CASSQDLAGYNEQFF.

This clonotype was detected many times. The chain recombines TRBV12-3 or TRBV12-4 with TRBJ2-5; D unclear. The CDR3 runs to 13 residues. Trimming removed 2 bases from V and 3 bases from J, with 7 bases in between. CDR3: CASSLQRKETQYF. The CDR3 DNA sequence: TGTGCCAGCAGTTTACAGCGCAAAGAGACCCAGTACTTC.

In this sample, this clonotype turned up a few times. The chain couples TRBV12-3 or TRBV12-4 to TRBJ1-1; D perhaps matches TRBD1 (6 bases). V was pared by 5 bases and J by 11 bases, with 15 bases between. The length of the CDR3 is 12 residues. In nucleotides, the CDR3 is TGTGCCAGCAGTCAGGGGCAAATCCGGGCTTTCTTT. It yields the protein CASSQGQIRAFF.

This clonotype was seen at least ten times. The chain has TRBV28 and TRBJ2-7; weak D call: TRBD2 (5 bases). CDR1 is MDHEN, CDR2 SYDVKM, per germline. CDR3 size: 14 residues. V was pared by 5 bases and J by 0 bases, with 11 bases between. The CDR3 is CASSPKRGSYEQYF. The CDR3 DNA sequence: TGTGCCAGCAGTCCAAAACGGGGCTCCTACGAGCAGTACTTC.

This clonotype occurred many times. V gene TRBV7-3 combines with J gene TRBJ2-1; TRBD2 aligns across 9 bases. Trimming removed 5 bases from V and 2 bases from J; junction bases left unmatched: 7. Germline CDR1 is SGHTA and CDR2 is FQGTGA. There are 16 residues in the CDR3. Written as DNA, the CDR3 is TGTGCCAGCAGCCAAACTAGCGGGCCACCCTACAATGAGCAGTTCTTC. The encoded protein is CASSQTSGPPYNEQFF.

This rearrangement joins TRBV2 to TRBJ1-4, with TRBD1 matching 9 bases. V lost 6 bases and J lost 6; bases outside the gene matches: 5. This CDR3 is 14 amino acids long. From germline, CDR1 is SNHLY and CDR2 FYNNEI. CDR3 amino acids: CASSGTGRDEKLFF. In nucleotides, the CDR3 is TGTGCCAGCAGCGGGACAGGGCGTGATGAAAAACTGTTTTTT.

J is TRBJ2-1 and V is TRBV6-5; 9 bases align to TRBD1. V was clipped by 2 bases and J by 5 bases; unmatched bases: 10. The germline V gene encodes CDR1 MNHEY and CDR2 SVGAGI. This CDR3 comprises 17 residues. CDR3 loop: CASSYRAGTGLDNEQFF. Written as DNA, the CDR3 is TGTGCCAGCAGTTACCGGGCCGGGACAGGGCTCGACAATGAGCAGTTCTTC.

V is TRBV5-4 and J is TRBJ2-3, with 7 bases lining up with TRBD2. V gave up 4 bases and J gave up 5 bases; unmatched junction bases: 7. The CDR3 has 14 amino acids. CDR1 and CDR2 (germline): SGHNT, YYREEE (reference sequence). This CDR3 is CASSTGLGGDTQYF. CDR3 DNA: TGTGCCAGCAGCACTGGACTAGGTGGAGATACGCAGTATTTT.

This clonotype has a handful of counts. The conserved final phenylalanine or tryptophan is absent from the CDR3, which likely points to a read error. The chain has TRBV6-1 and TRBJ2-5, with 12 bases identical to TRBD2. Germline V gene data show CDR1 as MNHNS and CDR2 as SASEGT. J lost 2 bases, V lost 1 base, and 2 bases had no gene match. The length of the CDR3 is 16 residues. This CDR3 reads CASSEVTSGRQETQYL. As DNA, the CDR3 is TGTGCCAGCAGTGAAGTGACTAGCGGGAGACAAGAGACCCAGTACCTC.

This rearrangement joins TRBV3-1 to TRBJ2-7; D uncertain. Germline assignment: CDR1 LGHDT and CDR2 YNNKEL (reference sequence). The V gene lost 1 base and the J gene lost 0 bases, with 4 bases spanning the gap. This CDR3 is 13 amino acids long. CDR3 in amino acids: CASSQGSSYEQYF. The CDR3 bases are TGTGCCAGCAGCCAAGGCAGCTCCTACGAGCAGTACTTC.

The sample holds a few counts of this clonotype. The chain has TRBV4-2 and TRBJ2-2, with 7 bases lining up with TRBD2. The CDR3 contains 17 residues. Looked up from germline, CDR1 is LGHNA and CDR2 is YNFKEQ. V trimming: 4 bases; J trimming: 1 base; junction bases outside the gene matches: 9. CDR3 bases: TGTGCCAGCAGCCTTACCACTACTAGCGAGAACACCGGGGAGCTGTTTTTT. As protein: CASSLTTTSENTGELFF.

In its sample, this clonotype was seen a few times. V gene TRBV15 combines with J gene TRBJ2-1, with D possibly matching TRBD2 (5 bases). The CDR3 length is 13 residues. CDR1 and CDR2 (germline): LNHNV, YYDKDF (reference sequence). V was shortened by 2 bases and J by 9 bases, with 11 bases between the two germline ends. CDR3 amino acids: CATSRPARGEQFF. In nucleotides, the CDR3 is TGTGCCACCAGCAGACCCGCCCGGGGTGAGCAGTTCTTC.

This clonotype was detected only a few times. V is TRBV29-1 and J is TRBJ1-5; D unresolved. The germline V gene encodes CDR1 SQVTM and CDR2 ANQGSEA. The CDR3 covers 11 residues. CDR3 bases: TGCAGATTTTTGGGCAATCAGCCCCAGCATTTT. As protein: CRFLGNQPQHF.

This clonotype has a count of ten or more. This chain uses TRBV3-1 with TRBJ2-6, with D perhaps given as TRBD1 or TRBD2 (6 bases each). V was cut by 4 bases and J by 4 bases, with 14 bases left in between. Germline CDR1 is LGHDT and CDR2 is YNNKEL (reference sequence). The CDR3 is made up of 16 amino acids. The CDR3 loop is CASSPRTGAGANVLTF. The CDR3 DNA sequence: TGTGCCAGCAGCCCAAGAACGGGGGCCGGGGCCAACGTCCTGACTTTC.

This clonotype was seen once. The chain links TRBV19 to TRBJ2-7; 7 bases align to TRBD2. This CDR3 has 14 amino acids. CDR1 and CDR2 (germline): LNHDA, SQIVND (reference sequence). V gave up 6 bases and J gave up 2 bases; unmatched junction bases: 7. The CDR3 bases are TGTGCCAGTAGACTGGGAGGGACGACCTACGAGCAGTACTTC. Translating gives CASRLGGTTYEQYF.

This clonotype was seen many times. The rearrangement uses TRBV28 and TRBJ1-1, with 8 bases fitting TRBD1. Per germline, CDR1 MDHEN and CDR2 SYDVKM. There are 14 residues in the CDR3. Losses at the gene ends were 6 bases for V and 1 base for J; bases not matched to a gene: 4. Here the CDR3 reads CASSQTGANTEAFF. CDR3 DNA: TGTGCCAGCAGCCAGACAGGGGCGAACACTGAAGCTTTCTTT.